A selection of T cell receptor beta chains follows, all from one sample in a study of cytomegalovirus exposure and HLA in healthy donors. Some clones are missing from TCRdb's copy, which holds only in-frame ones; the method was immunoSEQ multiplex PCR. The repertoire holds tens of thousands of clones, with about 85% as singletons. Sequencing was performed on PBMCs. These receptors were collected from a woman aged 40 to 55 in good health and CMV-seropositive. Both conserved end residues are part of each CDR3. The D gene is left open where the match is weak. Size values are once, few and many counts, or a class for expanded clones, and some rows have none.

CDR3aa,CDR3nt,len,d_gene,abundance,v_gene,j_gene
CASSEYSVRDGDEKLFF,TGTGCCAGCAGTGAATATAGCGTGAGGGATGGGGATGAAAAACTGTTTTTT,17,.,.,TRBV25-1,TRBJ1-4
CASSSIGQGYNEQFF,TGTGCCAGCAGCTCGATCGGACAGGGGTACAATGAGCAGTTCTTC,15,TRBD1,.,TRBV7-9,TRBJ2-1
CASSLVRSGANVLTF,TGTGCCAGCAGCTTGGTTCGTTCTGGGGCCAACGTCCTGACTTTC,15,.,.,TRBV5-8,TRBJ2-6
CATSRGNTGGPKYQETQYF,TGTGCCACCAGCAGAGGGAATACAGGGGGCCCTAAATACCAAGAGACCCAGTACTTC,19,TRBD1,.,TRBV15,TRBJ2-5
CASSPAGTGKETQYF,TGTGCCAGCAGCCCCGCCGGGACAGGGAAAGAGACCCAGTACTTC,15,TRBD1,.,TRBV5-4,TRBJ2-5
CASSNDRGPSGELFF,TGTGCCAGTAGTAATGACAGGGGGCCTTCCGGGGAGCTGTTTTTT,15,TRBD1,.,TRBV19,TRBJ2-2
CASSDSGGHQPQHF,TGTGCCAGCAGTGACTCTGGGGGCCATCAGCCCCAGCATTTT,14,.,.,TRBV6-4,TRBJ1-5
CASSSLGVQGDNEQFF,TGTGCCAGCAGTTCTTTAGGAGTACAGGGAGACAATGAGCAGTTCTTC,16,.,.,TRBV6-5,TRBJ2-1
CASSSGRARDTGELFF,TGTGCCAGTAGTAGCGGGAGGGCTCGGGACACCGGGGAGCTGTTTTTT,16,TRBD2,.,TRBV19,TRBJ2-2
CASSLNSNNEQFF,TGCGCCAGCAGCTTGAATTCCAACAATGAGCAGTTCTTC,13,.,.,TRBV5-1,TRBJ2-1
CASSLRASGVYNEQFF,TGCGCCAGCAGCTTGCGGGCTAGCGGTGTTTACAATGAGCAGTTCTTC,16,TRBD2,few,TRBV5-1,TRBJ2-1
CASSQSANEKLFF,TGTGCCAGCAGCCAATCCGCGAATGAAAAACTGTTTTTT,13,.,.,TRBV4-2,TRBJ1-4
CSGGRGDRGLTDTQYF,TGCAGCGGGGGGAGGGGGGACAGGGGGTTAACAGATACGCAGTATTTT,16,TRBD1,.,TRBV29-1,TRBJ2-3
CASCRRPQETQYF,TGTGCCAGCTGTAGGAGACCCCAAGAGACCCAGTACTTC,13,.,.,TRBV6-1,TRBJ2-5
CASRGGNEQFF,TGTGCCAGCAGGGGCGGGAATGAGCAGTTCTTC,11,.,.,TRBV6-6,TRBJ2-1
CASSLGRGGEAFF,TGTGCCAGCAGCTTAGGTAGGGGGGGTGAAGCTTTCTTT,13,.,.,TRBV9,TRBJ1-1
CASGNSGGCTDTQYF,TGTGCCAGCGGAAATAGCGGGGGGTGCACAGATACGCAGTATTTT,15,TRBD2,.,TRBV5-4,TRBJ2-3
CASSRLLSTGELFF,TGTGCCAGCAGCCGACTGCTATCCACCGGGGAGCTGTTTTTT,14,.,.,TRBV11-1,TRBJ2-2
CASKGENYNEQFF,TGTGCCAGCAAAGGAGAGAACTACAATGAGCAGTTCTTC,13,.,few,TRBV2,TRBJ2-1
CASSLVVDYEQYF,TGCGCCAGCAGCTTGGTTGTAGACTACGAGCAGTACTTC,13,.,.,TRBV5-1,TRBJ2-7
CASSEIQGLTEAFF,TGTGCCAGCAGTGAGATACAGGGGTTGACTGAAGCTTTCTTT,14,TRBD1,.,TRBV6-1,TRBJ1-1
CASSQYGYTF,TGTGCCAGCAGTCAGTATGGCTACACCTTC,10,.,.,TRBV6-1,TRBJ1-2
CASSYFRGWVTTEAFF,TGTGCCAGCAGTTATTTTAGGGGTTGGGTTACAACTGAAGCTTTCTTT,16,.,.,TRBV6-5,TRBJ1-1
CASSVPGGYEQYF,TGTGCCAGCAGTGTCCCAGGGGGCTACGAGCAGTACTTC,13,TRBD1,.,TRBV2,TRBJ2-7
CASSLREAFYEQYF,TGTGCCAGCAGCTTGAGGGAGGCCTTCTACGAGCAGTACTTC,14,.,.,TRBV5-8,TRBJ2-7
CSFMTTGNYNEQFF,TGCAGCTTTATGACGACAGGGAATTACAATGAGCAGTTCTTC,14,TRBD1,.,TRBV29-1,TRBJ2-1
CASSPQIGGGTDTQYF,TGTGCCAGCTCACCTCAAATAGGGGGAGGCACAGATACGCAGTATTTT,16,.,.,TRBV18,TRBJ2-3
CASSNPQSGNTIYF,TGTGCCAGCAGCAACCCACAATCTGGAAACACCATATATTTT,14,.,once,TRBV6-5,TRBJ1-3
CASSYSGTRNTEAFF,TGTGCCAGCAGTTACTCCGGGACTCGGAACACTGAAGCTTTCTTT,15,.,.,TRBV6-5,TRBJ1-1
CASSLGQGAGELFF,TGTGCCAGCAGCCTTGGACAGGGTGCCGGGGAGCTGTTTTTT,14,TRBD1,.,TRBV28,TRBJ2-2
CASSSDRFNEQFF,TGTGCCAGCTCCTCGGACAGATTCAATGAGCAGTTCTTC,13,.,.,TRBV18,TRBJ2-1
CASSDSAETQYF,TGTGCCAGCAGTGACAGCGCGGAGACCCAGTACTTC,12,.,.,TRBV6-1,TRBJ2-5
CASRGQPNQPQHF,TGTGCCAGCAGGGGACAGCCCAATCAGCCCCAGCATTTT,13,TRBD1,.,TRBV7-2,TRBJ1-5
CASSLDRWEAKNIQYF,TGTGCCAGCAGCTTAGATCGGTGGGAGGCCAAAAACATTCAGTACTTC,16,.,once,TRBV11-2,TRBJ2-4
CASSLRIGETYEQYF,TGTGCCAGCAGCTTACGGATAGGGGAAACCTACGAGCAGTACTTC,15,.,.,TRBV11-1,TRBJ2-7
CASSPQGTKYNEQFF,TGTGCTAGCAGTCCTCAGGGGACGAAATACAATGAGCAGTTCTTC,15,.,.,TRBV12-5,TRBJ2-1
CAWGPKGANYGYTF,TGTGCCTGGGGCCCAAAGGGGGCGAATTATGGCTACACCTTC,14,TRBD1,once,TRBV30,TRBJ1-2
CASSTTDTNYGYTF,TGTGCCAGCAGTACCACAGACACGAACTATGGCTACACCTTC,14,.,once,TRBV6-6,TRBJ1-2
CATSRGTGSSGNTIYF,TGTGCCACCAGCAGGGGAACCGGGAGCTCTGGAAACACCATATATTTT,16,.,.,TRBV15,TRBJ1-3
CSGRGQAAYNEQFF,TGCAGCGGGAGGGGACAGGCGGCCTACAATGAGCAGTTCTTC,14,TRBD1,.,TRBV29-1,TRBJ2-1
CASSLETGVETQYF,TGCGCCAGCAGCTTGGAGACAGGGGTGGAGACCCAGTACTTC,14,TRBD1,.,TRBV5-1,TRBJ2-5
CASSFVFPSNQPQHF,TGTGCCAGCAGTTTTGTATTTCCTAGCAATCAGCCCCAGCATTTT,15,.,.,TRBV27,TRBJ1-5
CASRDRGPSYEQYF,TGTGCCAGCAGGGACAGGGGGCCCTCTTACGAGCAGTACTTC,14,TRBD1,.,TRBV28,TRBJ2-7
CASSPTRTAGTGELFF,TGTGCCAGCAGCCCCACCAGGACAGCCGGCACCGGGGAGCTGTTTTTT,16,.,.,TRBV5-8,TRBJ2-2
CASSSTTGVTEQYF,TGTGCCAGCAGCTCGACGACAGGGGTTACCGAGCAGTACTTC,14,TRBD1,.,TRBV5-6,TRBJ2-7
CASSLTTTTDTQYF,TGTGCCAGCAGCTTAACGACTACTACAGATACGCAGTATTTT,14,.,.,TRBV7-9,TRBJ2-3
CASSRGTGTGGWQLFF,TGTGCCAGCAGCCGAGGAACGGGGACAGGAGGGTGGCAACTGTTTTTT,16,TRBD1,once,TRBV27,TRBJ1-4
CASSLGPRGRLDQPQHF,TGTGCCAGCAGCTTAGGCCCCAGGGGGCGACTTGATCAGCCCCAGCATTTT,17,TRBD1,once,TRBV7-6,TRBJ1-5
CASSPDRGLPNEQFF,TGTGCCAGCAGTCCCGACAGGGGATTGCCCAATGAGCAGTTCTTC,15,TRBD1,once,TRBV6-5,TRBJ2-1
CSVVGQVEAFF,TGCAGCGTGGTGGGACAGGTCGAGGCTTTCTTT,11,TRBD1,.,TRBV29-1,TRBJ1-1
CASSSGWGPTIAKNIQYF,TGTGCCAGCAGCTCCGGCTGGGGGCCAACCATAGCCAAAAACATTCAGTACTTC,18,.,.,TRBV7-2,TRBJ2-4
CASSLYVLAGNGDTQYF,TGTGCCAGCAGTTTATACGTACTAGCGGGCAACGGAGATACGCAGTATTTT,17,TRBD2,.,TRBV28,TRBJ2-3
CASSAEGRGYEQYF,TGTGCCAGCAGTGCCGAGGGCAGGGGGTACGAGCAGTACTTC,14,TRBD1,once,TRBV2,TRBJ2-7
CASSTGTKGKETQYF,TGTGCCAGCAGTACCGGGACAAAGGGGAAAGAGACCCAGTACTTC,15,.,.,TRBV28,TRBJ2-5
CASSLTGQIYEQYF,TGTGCCAGCAGCTTAACCGGACAGATCTACGAGCAGTACTTC,14,.,.,TRBV11-3,TRBJ2-7
CASSRGAGVNYNEQFF,TGTGCCAGTAGTCGTGGGGCGGGAGTAAACTACAATGAGCAGTTCTTC,16,TRBD2,.,TRBV19,TRBJ2-1
CASSQAEGARSTDTQYF,TGTGCCAGCAGCCAAGCGGAAGGGGCAAGAAGCACAGATACGCAGTATTTT,17,.,.,TRBV14,TRBJ2-3
CASSPRQGQGTSYEQYF,TGTGCCAGCTCACCACGTCAGGGACAGGGGACTTCCTACGAGCAGTACTTC,17,TRBD1,.,TRBV18,TRBJ2-7
CSVPPGGRTGELFF,TGCAGCGTACCTCCCGGGGGTCGCACCGGGGAGCTGTTTTTT,14,.,.,TRBV29-1,TRBJ2-2
CASSPLEFGRDTEAFF,TGTGCCAGCAGCCCCCTGGAGTTTGGGAGGGACACTGAAGCTTTCTTT,16,.,.,TRBV5-4,TRBJ1-1